A single sample gave rise to the 10 T cell receptor beta chains below, sequenced in a study of T cells in Graves' hyperthyroidism and ophthalmopathy. Amplified TCR beta CDR3 regions came from RNA transcripts. First-round RT-PCR targeting the TCR CDR3 was performed with the HTBI primer set. Using its own MiXCR run on the multiplex PCR reads, TCRdb lists one record per CDR3 protein. The table shows hundreds of thousands of distinct CDR3 sequences, with about 45% occurring only once. The sequenced sample was peripheral blood or thyroid tissue (not recorded which). The receptors come from an adult man with Graves' disease, either hyperthyroidism or ophthalmopathy (not recorded which).

Concerning this clonotype itself: A much larger clone is a single base away; this may be a read error. This chain links TRBV6-1 with TRBJ1-5; tentatively, D is TRBD1 (5 bases). The CDR3 length is 14 residues. The germline CDR1 and CDR2 sequences are MNHNS and SASEGT. The CDR3 DNA reads TGTGCCGGCAGCGTATCGGGGGGGGATCAGCCCCAGCATTTT. Amino acid sequence: CAGSVSGGDQPQHF.

This clonotype was detected many times. The chain is built from TRBV12-3 or TRBV12-4 and TRBJ1-5, with D possibly TRBD1 on 5 matching bases. Trimming stripped 5 bases from V and 3 bases from J, with 17 bases between. The CDR3 is 16 residues long. CDR3 loop: CASSHRRQSLNQPQHF. The CDR3 DNA follows: TGTGCCAGCAGTCACCGTAGACAGAGTCTCAATCAGCCCCAGCATTTT.

This clonotype was observed many times. A junction end diverges from the germline sequence, so it may reflect a read error. The V and J genes are TRBV7-6 and TRBJ1-1; D not certain. The CDR3 is 13 residues long. CDR1 and CDR2 from the germline V gene are SGHVS and FNYEAQ. The CDR3 is CASSPGVGTEAFF. The CDR3 region has the DNA TGTGCTAGCAGCCCGGGTGTGGGGACTGAAGCTTTCTTT. Full variable domain (outside the CDR3, taken from reference TRBV7-6 and TRBJ1-1): GAGVSQSPRYKVTKRGQDVALRCDPISGHVSLYWYRQALGQGPEFLTYFNYEAQQDKSGLPNDRFSAERPEGSISTLTIQRTEQRDSAMYRCASSPGVGTEAFFGQGTRLTVV.

The rearrangement links TRBV5-1 to TRBJ1-1; TRBD1 matches at 7 bases. J gave up 4 bases and V 1 base, and 7 bases lay outside the gene matches. The CDR3 is 15 amino acids. CDR1 is SGHRS, CDR2 YFSETQ, per germline. The DNA for the CDR3 is TGCGCCAGCAGCTTGTTCCCAAACAGGGGCACTGAAGCTTTCTTT. Translation: CASSLFPNRGTEAFF. The full variable domain, completed using reference TRBV5-1 and TRBJ1-1, is KAGVTQTPRYLIKTRGQQVTLSCSPISGHRSVSWYQQTPGQGLQFLFEYFSETQRNKGNFPGRFSGRQFSNSRSEMNVSTLELGDSALYLCASSLFPNRGTEAFFGQGTRLTVV.

In the case of this clonotype: A much larger clone lies a single base off, so this may be a read error. The V gene is TRBV29-1, the J gene TRBJ2-7; D uncertain. The V gene lost 4 bases and the J gene lost 3 bases, with 10 bases spanning the gap. CDR1 is SQVTM, CDR2 ANQGSEA, per germline. CDR3 size: 12 residues. This CDR3 is CSVGSANYEQYF. Here the CDR3 DNA reads TGCAGCGTTGGCTCGGCGAACTACGAGCAGTACTTC.

This clonotype was seen only a few times. The gene calls are TRBV29-1 and TRBJ2-7, with D perhaps matching TRBD2 (7 bases). CDR1 is SQVTM and CDR2 is ANQGSEA in the germline V gene. The CDR3 runs 16 residues. V was cut by 4 bases and J by 2 bases, with 21 bases left in between. This CDR3 is CSVGGGLRDPTYEQYF. CDR3 DNA sequence: TGCAGCGTTGGGGGGGGGCTCCGGGACCCAACCTACGAGCAGTACTTC.

This clonotype was observed many times. V usage is TRBV4-1 and J usage is TRBJ1-1; no reliable D call. Germline CDR1 and CDR2: MGHRA and YSYEKL. The CDR3 length is 12 residues. V was pared by 1 base and J by 4 bases, with 4 bases between. The CDR3 protein is CASSQARTEAFF. The CDR3, as DNA: TGCGCCAGCAGCCAAGCTCGCACTGAAGCTTTCTTT.

This clonotype was observed a handful of times. The chain recombines TRBV7-9 with TRBJ2-7; tentatively, D is TRBD2 (6 bases). Trimming pared 6 bases from V and 3 bases from J, leaving 18 bases between. Germline CDR1 is SEHNR and CDR2 is FQNEAQ (reference sequence). The CDR3 runs to 15 residues. The CDR3 reads CASSPRGAGNYEQYF. The CDR3 coding sequence is TGTGCCAGCAGTCCCCGCGGGGCAGGGAACTACGAGCAGTACTTC.

The CDR3: CASSSYGLETDTYSNQPQHF. CDR3 in DNA: TGTGCCAGCAGTTCGTACGGTCTCGAGACAGACACCTATAGCAATCAGCCCCAGCATTTT. The chain couples TRBV6-2 or TRBV6-3 to TRBJ1-5, with a possible D match to TRBD1 (5 bases). Per germline, CDR1 MNHEY and CDR2 SVGEGT. This CDR3 is 20 amino acids long. The V end lost 4 bases, the J end lost 0 bases, and 25 bases lay between the germline ends.

This clonotype was detected ten times or more. The V gene is TRBV7-9, the J gene TRBJ1-1, with D perhaps matching TRBD1 (6 bases). Trimming removed 2 bases from V and 5 bases from J, with 12 bases in between. The CDR3 runs to 14 residues. The germline gives CDR1 SEHNR, CDR2 FQNEAQ (reference sequence). As DNA, the CDR3 is TGTGCCAGCAGCTTATTGGAGGGGGTAACTGAAGCTTTCTTT. It encodes CASSLLEGVTEAFF.